Following are 13 T cell receptor beta chains from one sample sequenced in a study of blood T cell repertoires in COVID-19. Libraries were prepared by immunoSEQ multiplex PCR; TCRdb keeps only in-frame clonotypes and omits some of them. The sample lists a few hundred thousand clones, roughly 75% occurring once. Source material: peripheral blood. These receptor sequences come from a woman between 65 and 79 years old with acute or convalescent COVID-19.

This chain connects TRBV15 to TRBJ1-4; D not resolved. V shed 2 bases and J shed 4 bases, with 8 bases lying between them. The germline V gene has CDR1 LNHNV and CDR2 YYDKDF (reference sequence). The CDR3 consists of 14 residues. The CDR3 nucleotides are TGTGCCACCAGCAGATCCCGTTTTAATGAAAAACTGTTTTTT. Amino acid sequence: CATSRSRFNEKLFF.

This clone was observed a few times. This sequence joins TRBV14 and TRBJ2-3, with D perhaps TRBD1 (6 bases). CDR3 size: 15 residues. Looked up from germline, CDR1 is SGHDN and CDR2 is FVKESK. V lost 1 base, J lost 0 bases, and 8 bases lay in between. In nucleotides, the CDR3 is TGTGCCAGCAGCCAAGGGGGGCTTAGCACAGATACGCAGTATTTT. This translates into CASSQGGLSTDTQYF.

The chain recombines TRBV4-2 with TRBJ1-3; maybe TRBD1 (6 bases). Trimming removed 4 bases at V and 4 bases at J, with 11 bases between. CDR3 length equals 14 residues. CDR1 is LGHNA and CDR2 is YNFKEQ in the germline V gene. DNA of the CDR3: TGTGCCAGCAGCCCAGGACAGCCAGGAAACACCATATATTTT. It encodes CASSPGQPGNTIYF.

The J gene is TRBJ2-7, the V gene TRBV5-1; 9 nucleotides agree with TRBD1. Germline CDR1 reads SGHRS; CDR2 reads YFSETQ. There are 18 residues in the CDR3. Trimming removed 0 bases from V and 2 bases from J; junction bases left unmatched: 12. CDR3 DNA: TGCGCCAGCAGCTTGGGTTGGGGCCCGGGACAGGGCGCCTACGAGCAGTACGTC. It specifies CASSLGWGPGQGAYEQYV.

This clone was found once. The chain joins TRBV19 to TRBJ2-7, with 7 bases matching TRBD1. Per germline, CDR1 LNHDA and CDR2 SQIVND (reference sequence). After removal of 4 bases from V and 3 bases from J, the junction contained 9 bases not matched to a gene. This CDR3 is 15 amino acids long. DNA for the CDR3: TGTGCCAGTAGTACCGATCGACAGGGTAGCTACGAGCAGTACGTC. Translated: CASSTDRQGSYEQYV.

The V and J genes are TRBV3-1 (or the pseudogene TRBV3-2) and TRBJ2-5; D not certain. The CDR3 is 10 residues long. Trimming took off 8 bases at V and 2 bases at J, with 3 bases between the two ends. Germline V CDR1 and CDR2: LGHDT, YNNKEL (reference sequence). Here the CDR3 DNA reads TGTGCCAGCGAGCAAGAGACCCAGTACTTC. It specifies CASEQETQYF.

The chain uses TRBV10-3 and TRBJ1-1, with D tentatively TRBD1 (6 bases). Germline values: CDR1 ENHRY, CDR2 SYGVKD. The germline V and J ends were trimmed by 2 bases and 5 bases, with 12 bases remaining between them. CDR3 length equals 14 residues. CDR3 sequence reads: CAISEPQQGTEAFF. Here the CDR3 DNA reads TGTGCCATCAGTGAGCCTCAACAGGGAACTGAAGCTTTCTTT.

The chain combines TRBV3-1 (or the pseudogene TRBV3-2) with TRBJ1-5; the D is unclear. This CDR3 comprises 15 residues. Germline V gene lookup returns CDR1 LGHDT and CDR2 YNNKEL (reference sequence). Trimming pared 1 base from V and 1 base from J, leaving 8 bases between. Here the CDR3 reads CASSQASGSNQPQHF. The CDR3 DNA sequence: TGTGCCAGCAGCCAAGCCTCCGGGAGCAATCAGCCCCAGCATTTT.

This clone was counted between two and nine times. The chain links TRBV10-3 to TRBJ2-4, with D hard to call. Germline-derived CDR1 and CDR2 are ENHRY and SYGVKD. Trimming pared 3 bases from V and 7 bases from J, leaving 13 bases between. This CDR3 is built from 14 residues. The CDR3 DNA sequence: TGTGCCATCAGTGACTCCGGAGTTTCTAACATTCAGTACTTC. Amino acids: CAISDSGVSNIQYF.

The chain links TRBV5-1 to TRBJ2-1; 9 bases align to TRBD1. Losses at the gene ends were 7 bases for V and 5 bases for J; bases not matched to a gene: 7. The CDR3 has 14 residues. Germline V CDR1 and CDR2: SGHRS, YFSETQ. The CDR3 spells CASAGDRANNEQFF. Written as DNA, the CDR3 is TGCGCCAGCGCTGGGGACAGGGCTAACAATGAGCAGTTCTTC. The whole variable domain, remainder taken from reference TRBV5-1 and TRBJ2-1, is KAGVTQTPRYLIKTRGQQVTLSCSPISGHRSVSWYQQTPGQGLQFLFEYFSETQRNKGNFPGRFSGRQFSNSRSEMNVSTLELGDSALYLCASAGDRANNEQFFGPGTRLTVL.

The rearrangement links TRBV10-3 to TRBJ2-7; maybe TRBD2 (6 bases). V dropped 6 bases and J dropped 3 bases, with 12 bases sitting between them. The CDR3 spans 13 residues. From germline, CDR1 is ENHRY and CDR2 SYGVKD. Written as DNA, the CDR3 is TGTGCCATCAGCCAGACGGGGGACTACGAGCAGTACTTC. Its protein is CAISQTGDYEQYF.

The chain is built from TRBV19 and TRBJ2-3, with 8 positions matching TRBD2. CDR3 length: 12 amino acids. Trimming removed 9 bases from V and 6 bases from J; junction bases left unmatched: 5. The germline CDR1 and CDR2 sequences are LNHDA and SQIVND (reference sequence). The CDR3 is CASGGAWDTQYF. The DNA for the CDR3 is TGTGCCAGCGGGGGGGCATGGGATACGCAGTATTTT.

This chain connects TRBV2 to TRBJ2-5; TRBD1 matches 8 bases. This CDR3 region has 15 residues. V dropped 6 bases and J dropped 5; count of bases not matched to a gene: 11. CDR1 and CDR2 from the germline V gene are SNHLY and FYNNEI. The CDR3 is CASSRQGSRGETQYF. In DNA, the CDR3 is TGTGCCAGCAGCCGACAGGGGTCCAGGGGTGAGACCCAGTACTTC.